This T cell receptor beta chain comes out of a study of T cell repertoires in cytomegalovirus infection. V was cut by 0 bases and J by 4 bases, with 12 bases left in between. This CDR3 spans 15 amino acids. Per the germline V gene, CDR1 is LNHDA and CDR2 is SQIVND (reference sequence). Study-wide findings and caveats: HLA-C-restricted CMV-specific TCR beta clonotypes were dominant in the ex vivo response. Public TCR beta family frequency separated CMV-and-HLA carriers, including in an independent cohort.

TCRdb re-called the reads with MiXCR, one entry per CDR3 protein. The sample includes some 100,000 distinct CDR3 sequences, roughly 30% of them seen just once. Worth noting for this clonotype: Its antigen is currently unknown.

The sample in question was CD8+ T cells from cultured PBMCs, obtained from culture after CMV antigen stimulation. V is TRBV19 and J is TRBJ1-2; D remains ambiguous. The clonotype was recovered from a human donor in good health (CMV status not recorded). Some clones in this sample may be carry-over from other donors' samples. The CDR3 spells CASSIDERSAYGYTF. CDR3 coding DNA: TGTGCCAGTAGTATAGATGAACGCAGTGCCTATGGCTACACCTTC.